Sequencing of this T cell receptor beta chain was carried out in a study of T-cell reconstitution after alpha-beta-depleted transplantation in children. Whole-study findings and limits: Recipient T cells and thymic progenitors that survived gave rise to the high TCRbeta diversity observed at day 60 in some patients. A year post-transplant, T-cell counts and diversity derived mostly from newly produced T cells. Alpha-beta T cells present about two months after transplant were reported to originate from several hundred expanded graft clones.

Molecular barcoding with unique molecular identifiers was used for the TCRbeta library. TCRdb analysed the PCR reads with MiXCR anew, one entry per CDR3 protein. The sample has approximately 800,000 distinct CDR3 sequences; roughly 15% are singletons. Comment on this clonotype: The target antigen is unknown.

The V and J ends lost 3 bases and 1 base respectively, with 8 bases between them. The CDR3 runs 13 residues. Germline V gene sequence: CDR1 SGHRS, CDR2 YFSETQ. This receptor was taken from a male patient younger than 18 who had a stem cell transplant for acute lymphoblastic leukemia, so the T cells may come from the graft donor. This specimen consisted of PBMCs, mostly from graft donor cells, obtained 360 days after TCRalphabeta/CD19-depleted stem cell transplant. The chain uses TRBV5-1 and TRBJ2-7; no definite D call. The CDR3 is CASSSSRSYEQYF. CDR3 in DNA: TGCGCCAGCAGCTCCTCTCGGTCCTACGAGCAGTACTTC.